The sequence of this T cell receptor (beta chain) was determined in a study of cytomegalovirus exposure and HLA in healthy donors. Whole-study findings and limits: According to a subsequent analysis, TCR clusters from the first cohort were inclined to appear together in the 110 or so validation repertoires.

Worth noting for this clone: The antigen remains unidentified.

The protocol was immunoSEQ multiplex PCR, while the TCRdb copy is restricted to in-frame clones and leaves out a portion. The sample contains 50,000 to 80,000 clones, approximately 90% of which appear only once. Losses at the gene ends were 8 bases for V and 4 bases for J; bases not matched to a gene: 5. In germline, CDR1 is GTSNPN, CDR2 SVGIG (reference sequence). The CDR3 covers 13 residues. The clonotype comes from a woman between 18 and 29 years old in good health and CMV-seronegative. Sequencing was performed on PBMCs. The V gene is TRBV30, the J gene TRBJ1-4; 9 positions agree with TRBD1. CDR3 sequence (DNA): TGTGCCCGCGGACAGGGGTATAATGAAAAACTGTTTTTT. Translation: CARGQGYNEKLFF.